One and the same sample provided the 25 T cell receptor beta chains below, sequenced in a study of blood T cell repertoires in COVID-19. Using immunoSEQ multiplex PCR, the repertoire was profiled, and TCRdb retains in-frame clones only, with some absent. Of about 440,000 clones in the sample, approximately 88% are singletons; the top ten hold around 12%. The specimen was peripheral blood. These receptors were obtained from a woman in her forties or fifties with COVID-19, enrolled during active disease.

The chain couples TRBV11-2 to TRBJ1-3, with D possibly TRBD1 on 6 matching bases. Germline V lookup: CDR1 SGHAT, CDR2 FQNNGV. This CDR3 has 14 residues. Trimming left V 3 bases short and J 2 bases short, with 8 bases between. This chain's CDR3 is CASSFWGPGNTIYF. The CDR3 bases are TGTGCCAGCAGCTTTTGGGGGCCTGGAAACACCATATATTTT.

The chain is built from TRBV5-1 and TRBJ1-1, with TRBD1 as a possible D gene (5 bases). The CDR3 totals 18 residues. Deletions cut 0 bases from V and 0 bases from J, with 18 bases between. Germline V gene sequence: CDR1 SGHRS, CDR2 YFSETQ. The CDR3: CASSLGIFGTGMNTEAFF. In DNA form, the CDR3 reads TGCGCCAGCAGCTTGGGCATCTTCGGAACAGGCATGAACACTGAAGCTTTCTTT.

DNA for the CDR3: TGTGCCAGCAGCCCTCACAGGGGATCCATGAACACTGAAGCTTTCTTT. It translates to CASSPHRGSMNTEAFF. The rearrangement joins TRBV5-6 to TRBJ1-1; 7 bases fit TRBD1. Germline CDR1 and CDR2: SGHDT and YYEEEE. V was pared by 4 bases and J by 0 bases, with 9 bases of the junction left unmatched. The CDR3 loop spans 16 amino acids.

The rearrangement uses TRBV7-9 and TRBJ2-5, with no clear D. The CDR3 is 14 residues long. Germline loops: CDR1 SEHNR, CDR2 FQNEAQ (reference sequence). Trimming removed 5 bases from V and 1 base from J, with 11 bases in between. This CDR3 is CASSSSGRQETQYF. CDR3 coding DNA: TGTGCCAGCAGCAGTTCGGGTCGCCAAGAGACCCAGTACTTC.

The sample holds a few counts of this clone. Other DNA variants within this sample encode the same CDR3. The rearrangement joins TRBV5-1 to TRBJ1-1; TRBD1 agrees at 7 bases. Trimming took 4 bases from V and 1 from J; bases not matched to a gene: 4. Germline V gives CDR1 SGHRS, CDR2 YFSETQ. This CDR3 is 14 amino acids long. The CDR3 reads CASSPGGGNTEAFF. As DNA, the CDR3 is TGCGCCAGCAGCCCAGGGGGTGGGAACACTGAAGCTTTCTTT.

CDR3 protein: CASNGQAGSNSPLHF. The CDR3 DNA reads as TGTGCCAGCAATGGGCAGGCTGGATCGAATTCACCCCTCCACTTT. The V gene is TRBV2, the J gene TRBJ1-6; D call uncertain. Trimming removed 7 bases at V and 7 bases at J, with 17 bases between. This CDR3 has 15 amino acids. CDR1 is SNHLY, CDR2 FYNNEI, per germline.

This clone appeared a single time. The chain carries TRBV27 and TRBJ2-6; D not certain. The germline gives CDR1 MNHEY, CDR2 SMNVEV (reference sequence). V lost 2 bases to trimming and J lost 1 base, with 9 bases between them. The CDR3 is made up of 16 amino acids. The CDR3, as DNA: TGTGCCAGCAGTTTAAACGACAATTCTGGGGCCAACGTCCTGACTTTC. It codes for CASSLNDNSGANVLTF.

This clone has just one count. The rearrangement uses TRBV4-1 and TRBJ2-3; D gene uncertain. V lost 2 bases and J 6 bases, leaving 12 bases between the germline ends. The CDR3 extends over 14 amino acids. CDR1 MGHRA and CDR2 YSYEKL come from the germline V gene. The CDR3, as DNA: TGCGCCAGCAGCCAAATGTCGGTCAAGGATACGCAGTATTTT. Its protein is CASSQMSVKDTQYF.

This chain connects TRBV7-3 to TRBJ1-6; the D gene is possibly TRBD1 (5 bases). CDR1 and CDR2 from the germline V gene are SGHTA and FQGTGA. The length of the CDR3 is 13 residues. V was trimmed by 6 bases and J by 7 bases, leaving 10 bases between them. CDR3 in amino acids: CASSPGGNSPLHF. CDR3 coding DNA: TGTGCCAGCAGTCCGGGGGGGAATTCACCCCTCCACTTT.

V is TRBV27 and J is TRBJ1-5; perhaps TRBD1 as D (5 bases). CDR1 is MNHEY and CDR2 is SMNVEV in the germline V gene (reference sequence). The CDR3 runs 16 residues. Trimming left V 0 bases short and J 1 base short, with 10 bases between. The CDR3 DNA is TGTGCCAGCAGTTTATCGGGGGGGTGGAGCAATCAGCCCCAGCATTTT. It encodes CASSLSGGWSNQPQHF.

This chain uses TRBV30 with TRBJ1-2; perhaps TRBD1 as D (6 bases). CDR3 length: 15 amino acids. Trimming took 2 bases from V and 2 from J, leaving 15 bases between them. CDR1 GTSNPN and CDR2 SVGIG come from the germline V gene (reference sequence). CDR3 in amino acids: CAWSTLWGQNYGYTF. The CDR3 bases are TGTGCCTGGAGTACCTTGTGGGGGCAGAACTATGGCTACACCTTC.

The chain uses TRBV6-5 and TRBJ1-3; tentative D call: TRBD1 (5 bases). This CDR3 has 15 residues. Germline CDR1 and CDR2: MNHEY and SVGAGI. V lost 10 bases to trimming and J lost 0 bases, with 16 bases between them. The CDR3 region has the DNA TGTGCCACAAGTGGCCAGGGCCTCTCTGGAAACACCATATATTTT. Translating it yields CATSGQGLSGNTIYF.

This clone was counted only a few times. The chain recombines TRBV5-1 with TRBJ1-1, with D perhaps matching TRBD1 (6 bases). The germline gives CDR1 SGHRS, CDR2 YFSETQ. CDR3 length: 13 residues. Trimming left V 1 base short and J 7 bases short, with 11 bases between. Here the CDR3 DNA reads TGCGCCAGCAGCTTGTTGGGGGCCGGTGAAGCTTTCTTT. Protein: CASSLLGAGEAFF. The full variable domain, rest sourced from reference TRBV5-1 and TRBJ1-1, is KAGVTQTPRYLIKTRGQQVTLSCSPISGHRSVSWYQQTPGQGLQFLFEYFSETQRNKGNFPGRFSGRQFSNSRSEMNVSTLELGDSALYLCASSLLGAGEAFFGQGTRLTVV.

The CDR3 sequence is CSVVLQGNTEAFF. The CDR3, as DNA: TGCAGCGTCGTCCTCCAGGGGAACACTGAAGCTTTCTTT. The chain uses TRBV29-1 and TRBJ1-1, with D perhaps TRBD1 (5 bases). Germline V lookup: CDR1 SQVTM, CDR2 ANQGSEA. The CDR3 loop spans 13 amino acids. Trimming stripped 6 bases from V and 1 base from J, with 12 bases between.

The DNA of the CDR3 is TGTGCCAGCAGCCAAGATTTACTAGCGGGGGGTGGAGATACGCAGTATTTT. Encoded protein: CASSQDLLAGGGDTQYF. The chain joins TRBV4-2 to TRBJ2-3, with 12 bases that match TRBD2. The ends lost 0 bases at V and 5 bases at J; junction bases unmatched: 6. The germline V gene has CDR1 LGHNA and CDR2 YNFKEQ. This CDR3 is built from 17 residues.

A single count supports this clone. The chain's CDR3 is CASSRAGSSYEQYF. The CDR3 DNA is TGTGCCAGCAGTCGGGCAGGGTCTTCCTACGAGCAGTACTTC. The chain links TRBV6-5 to TRBJ2-7, with a possible D match to TRBD1 (5 bases). The CDR3 spans 14 residues. Germline V gene data show CDR1 as MNHEY and CDR2 as SVGAGI. Between the trimmed V and J ends, which lost 5 bases and 1 base, there was a span of 12 bases.

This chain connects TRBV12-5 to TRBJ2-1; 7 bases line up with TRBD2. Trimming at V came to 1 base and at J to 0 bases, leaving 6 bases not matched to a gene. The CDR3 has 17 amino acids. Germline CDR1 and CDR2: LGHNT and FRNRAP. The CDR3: CASGLDGGSSSYNEQFF. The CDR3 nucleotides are TGTGCTAGTGGTTTGGACGGCGGGAGTAGCTCCTACAATGAGCAGTTCTTC.

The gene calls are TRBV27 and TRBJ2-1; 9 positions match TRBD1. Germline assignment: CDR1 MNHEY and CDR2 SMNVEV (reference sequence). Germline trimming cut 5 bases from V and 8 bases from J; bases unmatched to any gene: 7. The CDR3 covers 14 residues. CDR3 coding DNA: TGTGCCAGCAGTGTCCGGACAGGGGTGGATGAGCAGTTCTTC. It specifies CASSVRTGVDEQFF.

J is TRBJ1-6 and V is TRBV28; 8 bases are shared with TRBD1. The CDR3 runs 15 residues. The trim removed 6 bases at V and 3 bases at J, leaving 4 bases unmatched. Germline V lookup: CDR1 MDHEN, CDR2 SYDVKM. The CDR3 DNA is TGTGCCAGCAGGTCAGGGGGCTACTATAATTCACCCCTCCACTTT. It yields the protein CASRSGGYYNSPLHF.

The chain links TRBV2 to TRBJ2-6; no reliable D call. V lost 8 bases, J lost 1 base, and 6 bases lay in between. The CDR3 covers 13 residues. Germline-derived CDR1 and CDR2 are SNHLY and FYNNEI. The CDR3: CASYRSGANVLTF. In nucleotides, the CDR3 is TGTGCCAGCTATAGATCTGGGGCCAACGTCCTGACTTTC.

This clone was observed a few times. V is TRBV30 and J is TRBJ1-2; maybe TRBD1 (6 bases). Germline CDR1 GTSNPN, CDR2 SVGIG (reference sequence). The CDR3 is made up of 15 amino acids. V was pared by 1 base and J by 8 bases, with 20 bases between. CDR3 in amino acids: CAWSADRTGLEGYTF. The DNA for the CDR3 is TGTGCCTGGAGTGCCGACAGGACGGGCTTAGAAGGCTACACCTTC.

The CDR3 protein is CASSLNTQGYTF. The CDR3 bases are TGTGCCAGCAGCTTGAACACGCAAGGCTACACCTTC. The chain employs TRBV5-6 and TRBJ1-2, with D unresolved. V lost 1 base and J lost 8, with 9 bases in between. Germline loops: CDR1 SGHDT, CDR2 YYEEEE. This CDR3 is 12 amino acids long.

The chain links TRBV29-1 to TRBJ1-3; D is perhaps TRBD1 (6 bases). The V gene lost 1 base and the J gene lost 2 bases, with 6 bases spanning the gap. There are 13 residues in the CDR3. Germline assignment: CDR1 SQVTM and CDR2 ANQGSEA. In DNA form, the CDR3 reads TGCAGCGTTGAAGGGACAGCTGGAAACACCATATATTTT. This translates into CSVEGTAGNTIYF.

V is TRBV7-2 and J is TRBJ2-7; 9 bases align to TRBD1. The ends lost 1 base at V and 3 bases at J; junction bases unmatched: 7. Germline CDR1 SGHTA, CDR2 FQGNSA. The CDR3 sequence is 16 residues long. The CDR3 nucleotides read TGTGCCAGCAGCTTAGTAGGACAGGGGTATCGCTACGAGCAGTACTTC. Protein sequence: CASSLVGQGYRYEQYF.

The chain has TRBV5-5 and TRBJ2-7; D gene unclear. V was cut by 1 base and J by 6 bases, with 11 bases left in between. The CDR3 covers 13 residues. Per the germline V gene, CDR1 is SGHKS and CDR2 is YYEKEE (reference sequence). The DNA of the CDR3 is TGTGCCAGCAGCTTGTCATCCTCAGGCGAGCAGTACTTC. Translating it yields CASSLSSSGEQYF. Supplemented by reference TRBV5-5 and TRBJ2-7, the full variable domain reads DAGVTQSPTHLIKTRGQQVTLRCSPISGHKSVSWYQQVLGQGPQFIFQYYEKEERGRGNFPDRFSARQFPNYSSELNVNALLLGDSALYLCASSLSSSGEQYFGPGTRLTVT.